These 5 T cell receptor beta chains were all obtained from the same sample, sequenced in a study of early T cells in non-severe SARS-CoV-2 infection. TCRdb re-called the 5' RACE reads through MiXCR, storing one row per CDR3 protein. The sample comprises tens of thousands of distinct CDR3 sequences, 9% to 15% of which are singletons, and around 4% rests with the top ten. The sequenced sample was whole blood. All receptors derive from an adult who was a healthcare worker with PCR-confirmed SARS-CoV-2 infection or an uninfected control (not recorded which).

This clonotype was detected a few times. This sequence joins TRBV28 and TRBJ1-2; no definite D call. This CDR3 has 13 amino acids. Deletions cut 6 bases from V and 3 bases from J, with 11 bases between. Germline lookup yields CDR1 MDHEN and CDR2 SYDVKM. CDR3 sequence (DNA): TGTGCCAGCAGCATTGGAACAGACTATGGCTACACCTTC. Its protein product is CASSIGTDYGYTF.

V is TRBV4-1 and J is TRBJ1-1, with 10 bases aligning to TRBD1. The CDR3 covers 13 residues. The V gene's germline CDR1 is MGHRA and CDR2 YSYEKL. The V segment lost 1 base and the J segment 11 bases; nucleotides outside the gene matches: 4. The CDR3 DNA reads TGCGCCAGCAGCCAAGGACAGGGGGCTTACGCTTTCTTT. It codes for CASSQGQGAYAFF.

This clonotype was recorded many times. The chain combines TRBV2 with TRBJ2-5; 10 nucleotides agree with TRBD2. The CDR3 length is 15 residues. J was trimmed by 0 bases and V by 5 bases; bases with no gene match: 3. The germline gives CDR1 SNHLY, CDR2 FYNNEI. CDR3 loop: CASSRTSGYQETQYF. CDR3 bases: TGTGCCAGCAGTCGGACTAGCGGATACCAAGAGACCCAGTACTTC. The whole variable domain, filled in from reference TRBV2 and TRBJ2-5, reads EPEVTQTPSHQVTQMGQEVILRCVPISNHLYFYWYRQILGQKVEFLVSFYNNEISEKSEIFDDQFSVERPDGSNFTLKIRSTKLEDSAMYFCASSRTSGYQETQYFGPGTRLLVL.

This chain joins TRBV5-1 and TRBJ1-5; a weak D match, TRBD1 (6 bases). The germline V gene has CDR1 SGHRS and CDR2 YFSETQ. This CDR3 has 14 residues. V lost 4 bases to trimming and J lost 7 bases, with 15 bases between them. CDR3 residues: CASSLEGGGQPQHF. The CDR3 coding sequence is TGCGCCAGCAGCCTCGAGGGGGGTGGCCAGCCCCAGCATTTT.

This clonotype was detected only a few times. The V call is TRBV6-5, the J call TRBJ2-1; perhaps TRBD2 as D (5 bases). CDR1 is MNHEY, CDR2 SVGAGI, per germline. V lost 0 bases and J lost 2, with 17 bases in between. The CDR3 length is 18 residues. The CDR3 bases are TGTGCCAGCAGTTACTCGAGAACTAGAGGGAAGGCCTACAATGAGCAGTTCTTC. The encoded protein is CASSYSRTRGKAYNEQFF.